These T cell receptor beta chains were read from a single sample in a study of shared clonotypes between healthy human individuals. Measured with immunoSEQ multiplex PCR; TCRdb has only the in-frame clones, and not every one. The sample yields 850,000 to 1,200,000 clones, roughly 75% seen once. The sample taken for sequencing was memory CD4+ T cells sorted from blood. The receptor set was obtained from a man between 18 and 29 years old in good health. The CDR3 runs from the conserved cysteine through the conserved F or W. Each record gives: D gene, clone size, V gene, J gene, CDR3 protein, CDR3 DNA. A D gene is named only where the DNA matches it firmly. Where a row states a size, it is once, few, many or the class of an expanded clone; other rows omit it.

-	-	TRBV15	TRBJ1-4	CATSRTNPGNEKLFF	TGTGCCACCAGCAGGACCAATCCCGGGAATGAAAAACTGTTTTTT
-	once	TRBV7-9	TRBJ1-2	CASSFSDGYTF	TGTGCCAGCAGCTTTTCGGACGGGTACACCTTC
TRBD1	-	TRBV19	TRBJ2-6	CASRDRSYSGANVLTF	TGTGCCAGTAGGGACAGGTCCTACTCTGGGGCCAACGTCCTGACTTTC
-	-	TRBV18	TRBJ1-1	CASSPGDGNTEAFF	TGTGCCAGCTCACCCGGAGACGGGAACACTGAAGCTTTCTTT
TRBD1	-	TRBV10-1	TRBJ2-6	CASSEGTGSSGANVLTF	TGCGCCAGCAGTGAGGGGACAGGCAGCTCTGGGGCCAACGTCCTGACTTTC
-	-	TRBV7-2	TRBJ1-2	CASSPRTVANYGYTF	TGTGCCAGCAGCCCCCGGACAGTAGCTAACTATGGCTACACCTTC
TRBD2	-	TRBV11-2	TRBJ2-7	CASSLGGLAESYEQYF	TGTGCCAGCAGCTTAGGAGGTCTAGCGGAATCCTACGAGCAGTACTTC
-	-	TRBV5-1	TRBJ2-7	CASRAEFEQYF	TGCGCCAGCAGGGCCGAGTTCGAGCAGTACTTC
TRBD1	-	TRBV2	TRBJ2-3	CASRAQGTTDTQYF	TGTGCCAGCAGAGCACAGGGGACCACAGATACGCAGTATTTT
TRBD1	-	TRBV28	TRBJ2-1	CAIDRGSYNEQFF	TGTGCCATCGACAGGGGCTCCTACAATGAGCAGTTCTTC
TRBD2	-	TRBV28	TRBJ2-1	CASIRGGLYNEQFF	TGTGCCAGCATTCGGGGGGGACTATACAATGAGCAGTTCTTC
-	few	TRBV5-6	TRBJ1-4	CASTVQNEKLFF	TGTGCCAGCACTGTCCAGAATGAAAAACTGTTTTTT
-	few	TRBV18	TRBJ1-1	CASSPSMNTEAFF	TGTGCCAGCTCACCTAGTATGAACACTGAAGCTTTCTTT
-	-	TRBV30	TRBJ1-3	CACDKGVLTGNTIYF	TGTGCCTGTGACAAGGGGGTCCTTACTGGAAACACCATATATTTT
TRBD1	-	TRBV5-5	TRBJ1-2	CASSFLGQADYGYTF	TGTGCCAGCAGCTTCTTGGGACAGGCCGACTATGGCTACACCTTC
TRBD1	-	TRBV9	TRBJ1-4	CASSVDRGGEKLFF	TGTGCCAGCAGCGTTGACAGGGGAGGAGAAAAACTGTTTTTT
-	-	TRBV6-1	TRBJ2-7	CASSAPGHQSYEQYF	TGTGCCAGCAGCGCTCCGGGACATCAATCCTACGAGCAGTACTTC
-	-	TRBV30	TRBJ1-2	CAWSGGDYGYTF	TGTGCCTGGAGTGGCGGGGACTATGGCTACACCTTC
-	-	TRBV27	TRBJ2-2	CASSLEMAGELFF	TGTGCCAGCAGTTTGGAGATGGCCGGGGAGCTGTTTTTT
TRBD1	-	TRBV28	TRBJ1-2	CASSGYRGGYGYTF	TGTGCCAGCAGTGGCTACAGGGGGGGCTATGGCTACACCTTC
-	-	TRBV7-2	TRBJ2-2	CASSLEWSTGELFF	TGTGCCAGCAGCTTAGAATGGTCCACCGGGGAGCTGTTTTTT
-	-	TRBV11-2	TRBJ2-7	CASSFRGQPAEQYF	TGTGCCAGCAGCTTTCGGGGGCAACCAGCCGAGCAGTACTTC
-	-	TRBV19	TRBJ1-5	CASLGEGVNQPQHF	TGTGCCTCCCTGGGTGAGGGGGTCAATCAGCCCCAGCATTTT
TRBD1	many	TRBV7-2	TRBJ1-1	CASSLGQGRGNTEAFF	TGTGCCAGCAGCCTAGGACAGGGGAGGGGGAACACTGAAGCTTTCTTT
TRBD1	-	TRBV18	TRBJ2-7	CASSPPGAGGYAEQYF	TGTGCCAGCTCACCACCGGGGGCAGGGGGTTACGCCGAGCAGTACTTC
TRBD2	-	TRBV6-1	TRBJ2-2	CASSEVGRGSANTGELFF	TGTGCCAGCAGTGAAGTCGGGAGGGGATCTGCGAACACCGGGGAGCTGTTTTTT
-	once	TRBV7-9	TRBJ1-1	CASSLLEGGTEAFF	TGTGCCAGCAGCTTGTTAGAGGGGGGAACTGAAGCTTTCTTT
-	-	TRBV2	TRBJ1-1	CASSQSGPATEAFF	TGTGCCAGCAGTCAATCAGGGCCAGCGACTGAAGCTTTCTTT
-	-	TRBV7-9	TRBJ2-7	CASSLMTLRTNEKVYEQYF	TGTGCCAGCAGCTTAATGACGCTCAGAACGAATGAAAAAGTCTACGAGCAGTACTTC
-	-	TRBV6-5	TRBJ1-1	CASSSLSQNTEAFF	TGTGCCAGCAGTTCCCTCAGCCAGAACACTGAAGCTTTCTTT
TRBD1	-	TRBV30	TRBJ2-7	CAWHYGTGVEQYF	TGTGCCTGGCACTACGGGACAGGGGTCGAGCAGTACTTC
-	once	TRBV5-6	TRBJ2-5	CASSLSSTRNSGRAQYF	TGTGCCAGCAGCTTGAGTTCTACTAGAAATTCGGGACGGGCCCAGTACTTC
TRBD2	once	TRBV10-3	TRBJ2-1	CAISAAGGSYNEQFF	TGTGCCATCAGTGCGGCGGGAGGATCCTACAATGAGCAGTTCTTC
-	once	TRBV5-1	TRBJ2-4	CASSSGNENIQYF	TGCGCCAGCAGCTCGGGGAATGAAAACATTCAGTACTTC
-	-	TRBV7-5	TRBJ2-7	CASSSRTGYEQYF	TGTGCCAGCAGCTCCCGGACAGGATACGAGCAGTACTTC
-	few	TRBV18	TRBJ2-1	CASSPGRNTYNEQFF	TGTGCCAGCTCACCAGGAAGAAACACCTACAATGAGCAGTTCTTC
-	-	TRBV19	TRBJ2-6	CASSPSRGPFISGANVLTF	TGTGCCAGTAGTCCTAGTCGGGGCCCCTTCATATCTGGGGCCAACGTCCTGACTTTC
TRBD1	-	TRBV25-1	TRBJ2-7	CATQDRVTYEQYF	TGTGCCACCCAGGACAGGGTGACCTACGAGCAGTACTTC
TRBD1	-	TRBV2	TRBJ2-7	CASSRDRGLNEQYF	TGTGCCAGCAGTCGGGACAGGGGGCTGAACGAGCAGTACTTC
-	once	TRBV7-9	TRBJ1-4	CASSLEGTTNEKLFF	TGTGCCAGCAGCTTAGAGGGGACTACTAATGAAAAACTGTTTTTT
-	-	TRBV6-6	TRBJ1-2	CASSSFGGGYGYTF	TGTGCCAGCAGTTCATTCGGGGGTGGCTATGGCTACACCTTC
-	-	TRBV6-5	TRBJ2-1	CASSSSGTHGDNEQFF	TGTGCCAGCAGTTCCTCGGGCACCCACGGGGACAATGAGCAGTTCTTC
-	-	TRBV2	TRBJ2-7	CASTTGGEQYF	TGTGCCAGCACGACAGGAGGGGAGCAGTACTTC